The TCR beta chain described here comes from a study of post-analysis software for immune sequencing data. Whole-study context: Relapsing-remitting, secondary progressive and progressive-relapsing multiple sclerosis courses were included.

Study findings and constraints: When the samples were clustered directly with F measure, those that had been prepared in the same batch showed strong co-clustering.

Note on this clonotype: Its antigen is not known.

Unique molecular identifiers tagged the TCR beta cDNA libraries. MiXCR, applied by TCRdb to the PCR reads, yields one record per CDR3 protein. The data contain about 540,000 distinct CDR3 sequences, roughly 34% of them singletons. Sequencing was done on a sample of blood. The source is a girl aged 2-17 years with multiple sclerosis.

CDR3: CASSLQGQGANEQFF. The CDR3 nucleotides are TGTGCCAGCAGTTTACAGGGACAGGGGGCGAATGAGCAGTTCTTC. The J gene is TRBJ2-1, the V gene TRBV27; TRBD1 matches 12 bases. The germline CDR1 and CDR2 sequences are MNHEY and SMNVEV (reference sequence). The V gene end was trimmed by 2 bases and the J gene end by 7 bases; junction bases not matched to a gene: 3. The CDR3 totals 15 residues.